The entry below describes one T cell receptor beta chain. MiXCR, applied by TCRdb to the reads, yields one record per CDR3 protein. Altogether over 90,000 distinct CDR3 sequences are present, around a third being singletons, with the ten largest covering about 2%. These data are taken from a study of type 1 regulatory T cells. The wider study: T-allo10 is a Tr1-enriched, alloantigen-specific CD4 T cell product made in vitro.

Looked up from germline, CDR1 is SGHRS and CDR2 is YFSETQ. CDR3 size: 13 residues. The V and J ends lost 10 bases and 3 bases, in that order; junction bases with no gene match: 6. The material sequenced was CD4+ T cells, either the whole sample or a sorted fraction (not recorded which). The clonotype originates from a human donor in good health. The chain joins TRBV5-1 to TRBJ2-2, with TRBD1 identical over 7 bases. DNA of the CDR3: TGCGCCGGCCGGGACAGCGACACCGGGGAGCTGTTTTTT. Protein: CAGRDSDTGELFF.